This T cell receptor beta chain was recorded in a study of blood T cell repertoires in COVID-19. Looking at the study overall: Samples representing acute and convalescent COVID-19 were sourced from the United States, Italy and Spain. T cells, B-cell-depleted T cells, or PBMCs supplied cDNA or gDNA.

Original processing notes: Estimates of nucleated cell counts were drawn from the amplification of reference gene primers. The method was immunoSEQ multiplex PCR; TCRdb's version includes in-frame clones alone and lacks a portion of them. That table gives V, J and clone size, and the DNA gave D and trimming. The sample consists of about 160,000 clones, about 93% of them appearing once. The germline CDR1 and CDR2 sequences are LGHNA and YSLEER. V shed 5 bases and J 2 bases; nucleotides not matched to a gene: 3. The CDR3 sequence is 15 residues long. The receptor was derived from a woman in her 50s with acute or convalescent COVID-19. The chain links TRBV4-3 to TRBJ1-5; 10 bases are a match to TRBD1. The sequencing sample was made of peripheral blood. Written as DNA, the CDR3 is TGCGCCAGCAGCTCGGACAGGGGGGGCAATCAGCCCCAGCATTTT. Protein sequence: CASSSDRGGNQPQHF.